The 10 T cell receptor beta chains reported below all come from one sample, sequenced in a study of blood T cell repertoires in COVID-19. Sequencing was performed with immunoSEQ multiplex PCR; in TCRdb, only in-frame clones are kept and a portion is missing. The sample carries around 64,000 clones, approximately 90% recorded once. Specimen: peripheral blood. These receptors all stem from a human donor in a cohort sampled during active COVID-19.

The rearrangement uses TRBV9 and TRBJ1-6; the D is unclear. CDR1 is SGDLS, CDR2 YYNGEE, per germline. The V and J ends lost 3 bases and 7 bases respectively, with 17 bases between them. This CDR3 has 16 amino acids. CDR3 DNA sequence: TGTGCCAGCAGCGCGGGTGGGGTGCCGGGAAATTCACCCCTCCACTTT. Translating gives CASSAGGVPGNSPLHF. Full variable domain (rest looked up from reference TRBV9 and TRBJ1-6): DSGVTQTPKHLITATGQRVTLRCSPRSGDLSVYWYQQSLDQGLQFLIQYYNGEERAKGNILERFSAQQFPDLHSELNLSSLELGDSALYFCASSAGGVPGNSPLHFGNGTRLTVT.

The genes are TRBV4-3 and TRBJ2-7, with 8 positions matching TRBD2. Germline values: CDR1 LGHNA, CDR2 YSLEER. V dropped 0 bases and J dropped 4; count of bases not matched to a gene: 11. This CDR3 has 17 amino acids. The CDR3 nucleotides read TGCGCCAGCAGCCAAGATGGGATCGGCAGCGGGAGTTACGAGCAGTACTTC. It translates to CASSQDGIGSGSYEQYF.

V is TRBV6-5 and J is TRBJ2-1, with TRBD2 matching over 12 bases. After removal of 0 bases from V and 7 bases from J, the junction contained 1 base not matched to a gene. CDR3 length: 15 residues. The germline V gene has CDR1 MNHEY and CDR2 SVGAGI. Written as DNA, the CDR3 is TGTGCCAGCAGTTACTCCCTAGCGGGAGGGAATGAGCAGTTCTTC. Translated: CASSYSLAGGNEQFF.

This clone has a single count. The V and J genes are TRBV29-1 and TRBJ1-2; no clear D. The V end lost 4 bases, the J end lost 4 bases, and 13 bases lay between the germline ends. This CDR3 spans 13 amino acids. Germline V CDR1 and CDR2: SQVTM, ANQGSEA. The CDR3 DNA is TGCAGCGTTGTGCCTCAATCAGTCTATGGCTACACCTTC. It codes for CSVVPQSVYGYTF.

The chain recombines TRBV10-3 with TRBJ2-2; D gene uncertain. V lost 2 bases and J lost 4, with 17 bases in between. CDR1 and CDR2 from the germline V gene are ENHRY and SYGVKD. The CDR3 is 17 amino acids. CDR3 protein: CAISEPLTTPGTGELFF. CDR3 bases: TGTGCCATCAGTGAGCCATTAACTACCCCGGGCACCGGGGAGCTGTTTTTT.

This clone was recorded once. V and J are TRBV7-2 and TRBJ2-4; a possible D gene is TRBD1 (6 bases). Germline values: CDR1 SGHTA, CDR2 FQGNSA. The germline V and J ends were trimmed by 0 bases and 3 bases, with 6 bases remaining between them. The CDR3 covers 14 residues. CDR3 bases: TGTGCCAGCAGCTTAGCACAGGGCAAAAACATTCAGTACTTC. Amino acid sequence: CASSLAQGKNIQYF.

This clone was counted between two and nine times. The chain carries TRBV7-2 and TRBJ1-5; D is perhaps TRBD1 (5 bases). The CDR3 contains 15 residues. Germline V gene lookup returns CDR1 SGHTA and CDR2 FQGNSA. V lost 1 base and J 4 bases, leaving 11 bases between the germline ends. This CDR3 reads CASSLEGSGNQPQHF. The CDR3 DNA follows: TGTGCCAGCAGCTTAGAGGGTTCAGGGAATCAGCCCCAGCATTTT.

DNA of the CDR3: TGCAGTGCAAGTGGGACTAGCGGACCCTACGAGCAGTACTTC. This sequence encodes CSASGTSGPYEQYF. The V call is TRBV20-1, the J call TRBJ2-7, with 11 nucleotides matching TRBD2. The germline V gene has CDR1 DFQATT and CDR2 SNEGSKA (reference sequence). V was clipped by 6 bases and J by 2 bases; unmatched bases: 6. The CDR3 is 14 residues long.

The rearrangement uses TRBV12-3 or TRBV12-4 and TRBJ1-3; 7 bases map to TRBD1. This CDR3 is built from 12 residues. Germline trimming cut 3 bases from V and 15 bases from J; bases unmatched to any gene: 8. The CDR3 reads CASSLGDRSRYF. CDR3 DNA sequence: TGTGCCAGCAGTTTGGGGGACAGATCCCGATATTTT.

The rearrangement links TRBV6-5 to TRBJ1-4; D is ambiguous. Deletions cut 7 bases from V and 0 bases from J, with 12 bases between. Germline V gives CDR1 MNHEY, CDR2 SVGAGI. The CDR3 is made up of 15 amino acids. The CDR3 sequence: CASTLSLATNEKLFF. CDR3 sequence (DNA): TGTGCCAGCACCCTAAGTCTCGCAACTAATGAAAAACTGTTTTTT.